This paragraph reports one T cell receptor beta chain. The germline V gene encodes CDR1 MDHEN and CDR2 SYDVKM. Trimming took 5 bases from V and 2 from J; bases not matched to a gene: 6. This CDR3 has 15 amino acids. Full-length variable regions came from constant-region reverse primers plus semi-nested Nested Universal Primer A PCR. TCRdb re-called the 5' RACE reads through MiXCR, storing one row per CDR3 protein. Found here are roughly 40,000 distinct CDR3 sequences, about 19% of them singletons; the top ten hold about 2.8%. The receptor was isolated from a female donor with breast cancer. Sequenced sample: naive CD4+ T cells sorted from a lymph node. Specified subset: naive CD4+ T cells, CD4+CD45RA+CD25-. The rearrangement joins TRBV28 to TRBJ1-3; 7 nucleotides line up with TRBD1. The CDR3 region has the DNA TGTGCCAGCAGTCTTGTGGACAGGACTGGAAACACCATATATTTT. It is translated as CASSLVDRTGNTIYF.